The 32 T cell receptor beta chains below were found in one sample sequenced in a study of blood T cells in healthy people across ages. A second PCR, run for about 7 to 11 cycles, used a sample-barcoded 5' primer plus a J-beta primer mix. TCRdb used MiXCR to reprocess the 5' RACE reads, holding one entry per CDR3 protein. The repertoire holds under 1 million distinct CDR3 sequences, under 55% seen once, with about a fifth in the top ten. Sequencing was done on a sample of blood. Source of these receptors: a man aged 55 to 70 in good health.

Concerning this clonotype itself: No DNA is shown, since the ends of the CDR3 on it are uncertain; the CDR3 is the one TCRdb lists. This rearrangement joins TRBV9 to TRBJ2-1; TRBD1, the D gene given by the table, was not confirmed from the DNA. The CDR3 length is 14 residues, termini included. Per the germline V gene, CDR1 is SGDLS and CDR2 is YYNGEE. The CDR3 is CASSVGGGAGEHFF.

A few counts support this clonotype. The V gene is TRBV20-1, the J gene TRBJ2-1; D is uncertain. The CDR3 covers 12 residues. With 0 bases removed from V and 8 bases from J, the gap between germline ends came to 8 bases. Germline-derived CDR1 and CDR2 are DFQATT and SNEGSKA (reference sequence). CDR3 region: CSAREESYEQFF. CDR3 DNA sequence: TGCAGTGCTAGAGAGGAGAGCTATGAGCAGTTCTTC.

This clonotype was seen more than once but under ten times. A junction end diverges from the germline sequence, so it may reflect a read error. This sequence joins TRBV10-3 and TRBJ2-5, with D perhaps matching TRBD1 or TRBD2 (6 bases each). Germline V CDR1 and CDR2: ENHRY, SYGVKD. The CDR3 sequence is 13 residues long. The CDR3 bases are TGTGCCATCGGTATCGGGGGCCTAGAGGCCCAGTACTTC. Its protein is CAIGIGGLEAQYF.

The rearrangement joins TRBV12-3 or TRBV12-4 to TRBJ2-7, with a tentative D call TRBD2 (7 bases). The germline V and J ends were trimmed by 3 bases and 1 base, with 16 bases remaining between them. The CDR3 covers 16 residues. CDR3 in amino acids: CASSLVSGTLSYEQYF. In nucleotides, the CDR3 is TGTGCCAGCAGTTTGGTCAGCGGGACACTTTCCTACGAGCAGTACTTC.

The chain has TRBV29-1 and TRBJ1-1; D ambiguous. Germline loops: CDR1 SQVTM, CDR2 ANQGSEA. V was pared by 6 bases and J by 1 base, with 9 bases between. The CDR3 runs 12 residues. CDR3 loop: CSVEPGNTEAFF. In DNA form, the CDR3 reads TGCAGCGTCGAGCCCGGGAACACTGAAGCTTTCTTT.

This clonotype was seen a handful of times. The chain couples TRBV20-1 to TRBJ1-2; 11 bases are a match to TRBD1. V trimming: 6 bases; J trimming: 6 bases; junction bases outside the gene matches: 6. Germline lookup yields CDR1 DFQATT and CDR2 SNEGSKA (reference sequence). The CDR3 has 13 amino acids. This CDR3 reads CSASWTGGDGYTF. DNA of the CDR3: TGCAGTGCCTCGTGGACAGGGGGCGATGGCTACACCTTC.

This sequence joins TRBV5-8 and TRBJ1-1, with 11 bases fitting TRBD1. This CDR3 comprises 15 residues. Trimming at V came to 4 bases and at J to 3 bases, leaving 5 bases not matched to a gene. Germline V gives CDR1 SGHTS, CDR2 YDEGEE. CDR3 DNA: TGTGCCAGCAGCGCCGGGACAGGGGGTGACACTGAAGCTTTCTTT. Encoded protein: CASSAGTGGDTEAFF.

This clonotype occurred many times. The V and J genes are TRBV4-3 and TRBJ2-1; D might be TRBD1 (5 bases). CDR3 length: 16 amino acids. The germline V gene has CDR1 LGHNA and CDR2 YSLEER. The V end was cut by 2 bases, the J end by 4 bases, with 15 bases between. CDR3 amino acids: CASSQRWGWGYNEQFF. The DNA of the CDR3 is TGCGCCAGCAGCCAACGTTGGGGCTGGGGTTACAATGAGCAGTTCTTC.

The genes are TRBV6-1 and TRBJ2-7; D tentatively reads TRBD1 or TRBD2 (5 bases each). CDR1 and CDR2 from the germline V gene are MNHNS and SASEGT. Trimming removed 3 bases at V and 0 bases at J, with 9 bases between. The CDR3 is 14 residues long. CDR3 loop: CASSEGPSSYEQYF. DNA of the CDR3: TGTGCCAGCAGTGAGGGACCAAGCTCCTACGAGCAGTACTTC.

This sequence joins TRBV5-6 and TRBJ1-6; weak D call: TRBD1 (5 bases). Trimming left V 2 bases short and J 3 bases short, with 12 bases between. CDR1 is SGHDT and CDR2 is YYEEEE in the germline V gene. The CDR3 runs to 16 residues. The CDR3 nucleotides read TGTGCCAGCAGCTTTGGCAGGGCCTTCTATAATTCACCCCTCCACTTT. The encoded protein is CASSFGRAFYNSPLHF.

The J gene is TRBJ2-1, the V gene TRBV7-3; D might be TRBD1 or TRBD2, each matching 5 bases. The CDR3 sequence is 14 residues long. Germline lookup yields CDR1 SGHTA and CDR2 FQGTGA. Trimming took off 6 bases at V and 5 bases at J, with 14 bases between the two ends. CDR3 in amino acids: CASSFGDVHNEQFF. The CDR3 DNA sequence: TGTGCCAGCAGTTTTGGGGACGTACACAATGAGCAGTTCTTC.

This clonotype showed up just a few times. J is TRBJ2-7 and V is TRBV28, with D possibly called TRBD1 or TRBD2 (5 bases each). V dropped 7 bases and J dropped 7 bases, with 20 bases sitting between them. The CDR3 has 14 amino acids. Looked up from germline, CDR1 is MDHEN and CDR2 is SYDVKM. The CDR3 protein is CASIQGPQRGEQYF. The CDR3 DNA reads TGTGCCAGCATTCAGGGACCCCAACGAGGGGAGCAGTACTTC.

The J gene is TRBJ1-2, the V gene TRBV20-1; D uncertain. V gave up 5 bases and J gave up 4 bases, with 20 bases separating them. CDR1 is DFQATT and CDR2 is SNEGSKA in the germline V gene (reference sequence). The CDR3 consists of 15 residues. CDR3 protein: CSAQAHEQRVYGYTF. DNA of the CDR3: TGCAGTGCTCAGGCTCATGAACAGAGAGTCTATGGCTACACCTTC.

The J gene is TRBJ2-3, the V gene TRBV6-4; no clear D. The CDR3 sequence is 12 residues long. Trimming removed 0 bases from V and 6 bases from J, with 4 bases in between. Germline CDR1 MRHNA, CDR2 SNTAGT. The CDR3 bases are TGTGCCAGCAGTGACTCGTGGGATACGCAGTATTTT. Translated, it gives CASSDSWDTQYF.

J is TRBJ2-3 and V is TRBV4-1, with 7 bases fitting TRBD1. Germline V gene lookup returns CDR1 MGHRA and CDR2 YSYEKL. Germline trimming cut 0 bases from V and 6 bases from J; bases unmatched to any gene: 9. The CDR3 is 16 residues long. The CDR3 coding sequence is TGCGCCAGCAGCCAAGACGGCCAGGGGGTATGGGATACGCAGTATTTT. Its translation is CASSQDGQGVWDTQYF.

The V call is TRBV4-3, the J call TRBJ2-1; 10 bases agree with TRBD2. From germline, CDR1 is LGHNA and CDR2 YSLEER. The CDR3 sequence is 16 residues long. V lost 1 base to trimming and J lost 3 bases; unmatched junction nucleotides: 3. The CDR3 here is CASSQGIAGGYNEQFF. CDR3 bases: TGCGCCAGCAGCCAAGGTATAGCGGGGGGCTACAATGAGCAGTTCTTC.

This clonotype was seen a few times. V usage is TRBV30 and J usage is TRBJ2-7, with 10 bases matching TRBD1. The CDR3 covers 14 residues. The V gene's germline CDR1 is GTSNPN and CDR2 SVGIG (reference sequence). With 4 bases clipped from V and 2 bases from J, the junction kept 5 bases outside the gene matches. The chain's CDR3 is CAWNRGQGAYEQYF. CDR3 DNA: TGTGCCTGGAATAGAGGACAGGGGGCCTACGAGCAGTACTTC.

This chain connects TRBV12-3 or TRBV12-4 to TRBJ2-5; maybe TRBD1 (5 bases). This CDR3 is built from 13 residues. The V end was cut by 6 bases, the J end by 5 bases, with 13 bases between. The CDR3, as DNA: TGTGCCAGCAGCAGGACATACTCTGAGACCCAGTACTTC. Residues: CASSRTYSETQYF.

This clonotype was seen many times. V is TRBV27 and J is TRBJ2-7; TRBD1 might be the D (6 bases). CDR3 length: 13 residues. Germline V gene sequence: CDR1 MNHEY, CDR2 SMNVEV (reference sequence). V gave up 5 bases and J gave up 3 bases, with 11 bases separating them. The CDR3 spells CASSTQGHYEQYF. For the CDR3, the DNA is TGTGCCAGCAGTACACAGGGACACTACGAGCAGTACTTC.

Concerning this clonotype itself: One junction end does not reproduce the germline sequence, and a read error may be involved. The chain employs TRBV4-3 and TRBJ2-3; 10 nucleotides line up with TRBD2. The CDR3 covers 16 residues. The germline V gene has CDR1 LGHNA and CDR2 YSLEER. DNA of the CDR3: TGCGCCAGCAGCCCGCGGACTAGCGGACCCACAGCTACGCAGTATTTT. This gives the protein CASSPRTSGPTATQYF.

The chain employs TRBV12-3 or TRBV12-4 and TRBJ2-7; perhaps TRBD1 as D (7 bases). Deletions cut 5 bases from V and 3 bases from J, with 11 bases between. This CDR3 has 13 amino acids. The CDR3 region has the DNA TGTGCCAGCAGTGCGGGACAGATCTACGAGCAGTACTTC. Its translation is CASSAGQIYEQYF.

For this clonotype: At one end the junction does not follow the germline gene, possibly because of a read error. The CDR3 coding sequence is TGCGCCAGCGGCCAAGATCGGCAGGGGGACTACGAGCAGTACTTC. Protein sequence: CASGQDRQGDYEQYF. The chain has TRBV4-1 and TRBJ2-7; the match to TRBD1 covers 7 bases. The CDR3 has 15 amino acids. Germline loops: CDR1 MGHRA, CDR2 YSYEKL.

This chain links TRBV5-1 with TRBJ2-3; 9 nucleotides agree with TRBD1. There are 15 residues in the CDR3. V lost 3 bases to trimming and J lost 4 bases; unmatched junction nucleotides: 6. Germline values: CDR1 SGHRS, CDR2 YFSETQ. The CDR3 DNA follows: TGCGCCAGCAGCTGGGGACAGGGTAGAGCAGATACGCAGTATTTT. This encodes CASSWGQGRADTQYF.

With respect to this clonotype: The conserved closing phenylalanine or tryptophan is absent in this CDR3, likely reflecting a read error. The gene calls are TRBV5-1 and TRBJ2-7; D is possibly TRBD1 (6 bases). Germline CDR1 is SGHRS and CDR2 is YFSETQ. The ends were cut back, 0 bases at V and 2 bases at J, with 18 bases in the middle. The CDR3 spans 17 residues. The DNA of the CDR3 is TGCGCCAGCAGCTTGGCAAACAGGGCCGACAGGACCTACGAGCAGTACTTA. Protein sequence: CASSLANRADRTYEQYL.

The gene calls are TRBV20-1 and TRBJ2-5, with D unresolved. V lost 0 bases, J lost 2 bases, and 10 bases lay in between. The CDR3 length is 14 residues. Looked up from germline, CDR1 is DFQATT and CDR2 is SNEGSKA (reference sequence). CDR3: CSARDGVGQETQYF. DNA for the CDR3: TGCAGTGCTAGAGATGGGGTGGGGCAAGAGACCCAGTACTTC.

The chain uses TRBV12-3 or TRBV12-4 and TRBJ2-3, with D perhaps matching TRBD2 (6 bases). There are 14 residues in the CDR3. V was trimmed by 7 bases and J by 2 bases, leaving 13 bases between them. CDR3 in DNA: TGTGCCAGCACAGGCGGGACTCCCACAGATACGCAGTATTTT. Its protein product is CASTGGTPTDTQYF.

This clonotype has more than one count but fewer than ten. This rearrangement joins TRBV7-2 to TRBJ2-3, with D possibly being TRBD1 (7 bases). CDR3 length: 16 amino acids. The germline V gene has CDR1 SGHTA and CDR2 FQGNSA. With 5 bases removed from V and 8 bases from J, the gap between germline ends came to 23 bases. CDR3 in amino acids: CASSPTTRGAPVTQYF. CDR3 in DNA: TGTGCCAGCAGCCCCACCACCAGGGGGGCCCCGGTTACGCAGTATTTT.

There are a few counts of this clonotype. The chain joins TRBV3-1 to TRBJ2-4, with TRBD2 matching 10 bases. CDR3 length: 16 residues. V shed 0 bases and J 6 bases; nucleotides not matched to a gene: 5. The germline CDR1 and CDR2 sequences are LGHDT and YNNKEL (reference sequence). This CDR3 reads CASSQDISGGTNIQYF. The CDR3 coding sequence is TGTGCCAGCAGCCAAGATATTAGCGGGGGGACAAACATTCAGTACTTC.

This clonotype occurred a few times. CDR3 in amino acids: CASSFRREAFF. In DNA, the CDR3 is TGTGCCAGCAGTTTCAGGAGGGAAGCTTTCTTT. V and J are TRBV12-3 or TRBV12-4 and TRBJ1-1, with no clear D. Trimming removed 3 bases at V and 8 bases at J, with 7 bases between. The CDR3 contains 11 residues.

This chain connects TRBV6-6 to TRBJ2-1, with TRBD1 matching over 12 bases. Per germline, CDR1 MNHNY and CDR2 SVGAGI (reference sequence). V shed 6 bases and J 7 bases; nucleotides not matched to a gene: 7. CDR3 size: 15 residues. This CDR3 reads CASSVRDRGRNEQFF. The CDR3 bases are TGTGCCAGCAGCGTTCGGGACAGGGGGCGGAATGAGCAGTTCTTC.

V usage is TRBV6-1 and J usage is TRBJ2-7; D is uncertain. Germline V lookup: CDR1 MNHNS, CDR2 SASEGT. The V end was cut by 3 bases, the J end by 2 bases, with 11 bases between. The CDR3 covers 14 residues. The CDR3 protein is CASSEAGSTYEQYF. The CDR3 DNA is TGTGCCAGCAGTGAGGCCGGCAGTACCTACGAGCAGTACTTC.

The chain uses TRBV4-1 and TRBJ1-1; no definite D call. Trimming left V 0 bases short and J 4 bases short, with 12 bases between. The CDR3 length is 15 residues. Germline lookup yields CDR1 MGHRA and CDR2 YSYEKL. The CDR3 DNA is TGCGCCAGCAGCCAAGACAGTCCTACGCGCACTGAAGCTTTCTTT. This codes for CASSQDSPTRTEAFF.